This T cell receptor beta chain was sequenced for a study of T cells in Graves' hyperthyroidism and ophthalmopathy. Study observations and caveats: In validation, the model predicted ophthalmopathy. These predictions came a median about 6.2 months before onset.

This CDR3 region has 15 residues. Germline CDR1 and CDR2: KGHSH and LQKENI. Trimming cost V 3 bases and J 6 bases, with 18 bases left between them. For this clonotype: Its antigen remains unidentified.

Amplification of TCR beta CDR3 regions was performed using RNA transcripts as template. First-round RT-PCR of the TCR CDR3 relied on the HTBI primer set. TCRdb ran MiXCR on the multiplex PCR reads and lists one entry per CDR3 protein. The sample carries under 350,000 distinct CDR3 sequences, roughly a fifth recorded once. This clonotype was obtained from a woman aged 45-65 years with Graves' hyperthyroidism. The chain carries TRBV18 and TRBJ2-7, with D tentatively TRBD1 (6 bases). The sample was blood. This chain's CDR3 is CASSPKRSGVPEQYF. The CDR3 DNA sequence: TGTGCCAGCTCACCTAAAAGGTCAGGGGTCCCCGAGCAGTACTTC.